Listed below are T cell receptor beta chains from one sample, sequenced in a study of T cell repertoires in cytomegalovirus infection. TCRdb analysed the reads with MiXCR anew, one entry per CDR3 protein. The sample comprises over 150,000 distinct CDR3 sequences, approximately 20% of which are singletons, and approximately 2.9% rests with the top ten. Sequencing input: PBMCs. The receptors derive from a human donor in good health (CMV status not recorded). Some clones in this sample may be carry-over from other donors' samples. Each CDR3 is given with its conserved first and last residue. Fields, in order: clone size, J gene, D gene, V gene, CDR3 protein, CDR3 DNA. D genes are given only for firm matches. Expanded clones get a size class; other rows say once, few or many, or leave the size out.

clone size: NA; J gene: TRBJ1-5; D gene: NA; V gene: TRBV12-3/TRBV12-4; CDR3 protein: CASRRQIETQHF; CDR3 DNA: TGTGCCAGCAGGCGGCAGATCGAGACCCAGCATTTT
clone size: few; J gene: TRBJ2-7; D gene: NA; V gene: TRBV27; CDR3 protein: CASSLGGPSSYEQYF; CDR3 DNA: TGTGCCAGCAGTTTGGGCGGGCCGAGCTCCTACGAGCAGTACTTC
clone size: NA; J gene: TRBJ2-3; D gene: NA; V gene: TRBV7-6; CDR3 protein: CASSPNGDTQYF; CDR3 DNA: TGTGCTAGCAGCCCAAATGGAGATACGCAGTATTTT
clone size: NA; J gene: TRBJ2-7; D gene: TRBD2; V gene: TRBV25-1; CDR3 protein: CASSERSSGETYEQYF; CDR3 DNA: TGTGCCAGCAGTGAGCGAAGCAGCGGGGAAACTTACGAGCAGTACTTC
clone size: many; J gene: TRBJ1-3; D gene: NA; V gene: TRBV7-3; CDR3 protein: CASSLSGTPSGNTIYF; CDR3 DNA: TGTGCCAGCAGCTTGTCCGGGACTCCCTCTGGAAACACCATATATTTT
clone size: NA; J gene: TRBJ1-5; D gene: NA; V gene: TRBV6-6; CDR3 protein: CASSARNNQPQHF; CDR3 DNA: TGTGCCAGCAGTGCTCGGAACAATCAGCCCCAGCATTTT
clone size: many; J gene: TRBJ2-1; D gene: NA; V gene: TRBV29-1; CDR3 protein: CSAGWGNEQFF; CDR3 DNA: TGCAGCGCAGGGTGGGGGAATGAGCAGTTCTTC
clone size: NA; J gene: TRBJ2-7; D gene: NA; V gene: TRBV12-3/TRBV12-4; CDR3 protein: CASSPTAGRVERKQYF; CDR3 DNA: TGTGCCAGCAGTCCTACGGCGGGCCGCGTGGAAAGAAAGCAGTACTTC
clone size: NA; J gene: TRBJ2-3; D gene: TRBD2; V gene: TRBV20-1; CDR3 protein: CSAGLAGVTDTQYF; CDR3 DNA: TGCAGTGCTGGGCTAGCGGGGGTCACAGATACGCAGTATTTT
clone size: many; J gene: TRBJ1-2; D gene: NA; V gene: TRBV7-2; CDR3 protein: CASSKQGFNLYTF; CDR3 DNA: TGTGCCAGCAGCAAACAGGGTTTCAATCTGTACACCTTC
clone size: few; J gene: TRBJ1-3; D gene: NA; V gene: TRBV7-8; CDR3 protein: CASSFSGRVINTIYF; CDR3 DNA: TGTGCCAGCAGCTTTTCGGGCAGGGTGATAAACACCATATATTTT
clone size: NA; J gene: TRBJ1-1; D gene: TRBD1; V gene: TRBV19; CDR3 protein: CASSMAWDRGAFF; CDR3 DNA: TGTGCCAGTAGTATGGCTTGGGACAGGGGGGCTTTCTTT
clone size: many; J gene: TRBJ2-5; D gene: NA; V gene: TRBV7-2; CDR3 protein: CASSPSNGFQETQYF; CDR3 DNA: TGTGCCAGCAGTCCTAGTAACGGATTCCAAGAGACCCAGTACTTC
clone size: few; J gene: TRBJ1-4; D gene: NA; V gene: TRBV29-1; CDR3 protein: CSVVATGEKLFF; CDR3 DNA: TGCAGCGTTGTGGCCACGGGTGAAAAACTGTTTTTT
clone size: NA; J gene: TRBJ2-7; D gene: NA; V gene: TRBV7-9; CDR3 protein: CASSPPSPRSYEQYF; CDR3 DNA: TGTGCCAGCAGCCCCCCGTCGCCGCGCTCCTACGAGCAGTACTTC
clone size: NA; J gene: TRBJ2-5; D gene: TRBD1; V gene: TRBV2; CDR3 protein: CARQQGQGDTQYF; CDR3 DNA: TGTGCCAGACAACAGGGGCAGGGGGATACCCAGTACTTC
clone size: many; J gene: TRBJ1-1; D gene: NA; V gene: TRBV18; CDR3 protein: CASSPAVGRGPTEAFF; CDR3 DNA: TGTGCCAGCTCACCGGCTGTGGGCAGGGGTCCCACTGAAGCTTTCTTT
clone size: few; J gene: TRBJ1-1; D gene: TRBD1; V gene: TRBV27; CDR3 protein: CAVRQGALTEAFF; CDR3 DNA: TGTGCCGTCAGACAGGGGGCGCTCACTGAAGCTTTCTTT
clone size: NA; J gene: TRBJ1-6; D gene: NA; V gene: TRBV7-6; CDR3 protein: CASSGPDGPLHF; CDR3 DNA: TGTGCCAGCAGCGGACCGGACGGGCCCCTCCACTTT
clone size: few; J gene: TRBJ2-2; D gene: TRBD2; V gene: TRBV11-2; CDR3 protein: CASSLRLAGGTGELFF; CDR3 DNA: TGTGCCAGCAGCTTACGCCTAGCGGGAGGAACCGGGGAGCTGTTTTTT
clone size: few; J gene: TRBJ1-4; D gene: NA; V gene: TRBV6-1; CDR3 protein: CASSERIYPEKLFF; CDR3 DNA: TGTGCCAGCAGTGAACGAATCTATCCTGAAAAACTGTTTTTT
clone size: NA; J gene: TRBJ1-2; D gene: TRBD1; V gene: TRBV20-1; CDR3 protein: CSATWTGNYGYTF; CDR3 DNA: TGCAGTGCAACCTGGACAGGGAACTATGGCTACACCTTC
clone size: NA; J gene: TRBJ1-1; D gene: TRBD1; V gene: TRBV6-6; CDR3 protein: CASRQGTGDRDTEAFF; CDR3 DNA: TGTGCCAGCAGACAAGGGACAGGGGATCGGGACACTGAAGCTTTCTTT
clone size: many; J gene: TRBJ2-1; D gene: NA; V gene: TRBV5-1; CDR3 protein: CASSLPGLEQFF; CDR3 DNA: TGCGCCAGCAGCTTGCCCGGGCTTGAGCAGTTCTTC
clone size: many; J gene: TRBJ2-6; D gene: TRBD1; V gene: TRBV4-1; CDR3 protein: CASSLGTAISGANVLTF; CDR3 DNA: TGCGCCAGCAGCCTCGGGACAGCCATCTCTGGGGCCAACGTCCTGACTTTC
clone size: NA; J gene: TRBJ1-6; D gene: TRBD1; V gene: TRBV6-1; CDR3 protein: CASRGTGGSPLHF; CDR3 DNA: TGTGCCAGCAGAGGGACAGGGGGTTCACCCCTCCACTTT
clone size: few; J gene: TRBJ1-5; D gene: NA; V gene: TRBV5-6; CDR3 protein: CASSLYSGIGNQPQHF; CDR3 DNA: TGTGCCAGCAGCTTGTATTCAGGTATCGGCAATCAGCCCCAGCATTTT
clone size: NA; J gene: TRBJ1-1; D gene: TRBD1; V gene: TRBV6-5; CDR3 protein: CASSVGQGGMNTEAFF; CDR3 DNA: TGTGCCAGCAGCGTGGGACAGGGGGGGATGAACACTGAAGCTTTCTTT
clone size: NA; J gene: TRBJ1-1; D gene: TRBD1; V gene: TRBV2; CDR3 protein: CASSTRTGMNTGAFF; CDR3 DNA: TGTGCCAGCAGTACCCGGACAGGAATGAACACTGGAGCTTTCTTT
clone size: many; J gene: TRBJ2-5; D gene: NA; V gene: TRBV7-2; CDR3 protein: CASSSTGGWQTQYF; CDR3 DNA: TGTGCCAGCAGCTCGACTGGGGGGTGGCAGACCCAGTACTTC
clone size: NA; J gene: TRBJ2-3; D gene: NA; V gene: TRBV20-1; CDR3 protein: CSAGRGGEVDTQYF; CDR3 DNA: TGCAGTGCCGGCAGAGGAGGAGAAGTCGATACGCAGTATTTT
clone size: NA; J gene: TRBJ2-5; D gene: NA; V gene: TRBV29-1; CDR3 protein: CSVVLSGGVQETQYF; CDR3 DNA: TGCAGCGTTGTTCTTTCTGGTGGTGTTCAAGAGACCCAGTACTTC
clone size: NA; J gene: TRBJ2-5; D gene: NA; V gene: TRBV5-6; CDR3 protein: CASSLGAGGPETQYF; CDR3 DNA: TGTGCCAGCAGCTTGGGGGCTGGGGGTCCGGAGACCCAGTACTTC
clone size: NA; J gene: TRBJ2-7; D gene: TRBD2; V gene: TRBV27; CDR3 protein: CASSLSGLAASYEQYF; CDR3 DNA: TGTGCCAGCAGTTTATCGGGACTAGCGGCCTCCTACGAGCAGTACTTC
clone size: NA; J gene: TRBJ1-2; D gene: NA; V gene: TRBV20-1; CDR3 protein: CSARDSTKEGYTF; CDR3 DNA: TGCAGTGCTAGAGATTCCACTAAAGAGGGCTACACCTTC
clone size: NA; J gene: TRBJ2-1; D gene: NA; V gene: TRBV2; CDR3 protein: CASSEPNEQFF; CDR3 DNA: TGTGCCAGCAGTGAACCCAATGAGCAGTTCTTC
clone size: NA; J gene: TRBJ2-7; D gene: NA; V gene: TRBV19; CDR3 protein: CASSPYQTRGLNEQYF; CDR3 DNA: TGTGCCAGTAGTCCCTATCAGACTAGAGGTCTTAACGAGCAGTACTTC
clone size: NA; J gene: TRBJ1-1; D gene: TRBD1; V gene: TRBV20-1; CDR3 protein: CSADNDRGMNTEAFF; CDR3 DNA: TGCAGTGCAGACAATGACAGGGGGATGAACACTGAAGCTTTCTTT
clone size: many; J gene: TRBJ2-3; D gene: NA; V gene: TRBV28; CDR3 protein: CASCTPTDTQYF; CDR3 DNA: TGTGCCAGCTGCACCCCCACAGATACGCAGTATTTT
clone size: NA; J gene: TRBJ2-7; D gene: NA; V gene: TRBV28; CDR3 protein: CASSQRAASYEQYF; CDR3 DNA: TGTGCCAGCAGTCAGAGAGCGGCGTCCTACGAGCAGTACTTC
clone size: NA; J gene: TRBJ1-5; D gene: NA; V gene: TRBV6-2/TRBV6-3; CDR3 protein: CASSYRDGDQPQHF; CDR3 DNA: TGTGCCAGCAGTTATCGGGACGGGGATCAGCCCCAGCATTTT
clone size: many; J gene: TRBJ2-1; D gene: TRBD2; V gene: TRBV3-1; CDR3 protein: CASSHHQGLAGNNEQFF; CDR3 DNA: TGTGCCAGCAGCCACCACCAGGGACTAGCGGGGAACAATGAGCAGTTCTTC